This T cell receptor (beta chain) comes out of a study of blood T cell repertoires in COVID-19. Study information: Acute and convalescent COVID-19 samples came from the United States, Italy and Spain.

This clone was recorded a few times. The CDR3 loop spans 14 amino acids. Per the germline V gene, CDR1 is SQVTM and CDR2 is ANQGSEA. V lost 5 bases to trimming and J lost 4 bases; unmatched junction nucleotides: 5. Here immunoSEQ multiplex PCR was the method, and the copy in TCRdb shows in-frame clones only, minus some. The sample has roughly 140,000 clones, approximately 83% seen once; the top ten hold less than 9.5%. The origin of this receptor is a human donor in a cohort sampled during active COVID-19. The rearrangement joins TRBV29-1 to TRBJ2-1; the match to TRBD1 covers 10 bases. Sequences were obtained from peripheral blood. This chain's CDR3 is CSVRGTGVYNEQFF. CDR3 bases: TGCAGCGTTCGCGGGACAGGGGTTTACAATGAGCAGTTCTTC.